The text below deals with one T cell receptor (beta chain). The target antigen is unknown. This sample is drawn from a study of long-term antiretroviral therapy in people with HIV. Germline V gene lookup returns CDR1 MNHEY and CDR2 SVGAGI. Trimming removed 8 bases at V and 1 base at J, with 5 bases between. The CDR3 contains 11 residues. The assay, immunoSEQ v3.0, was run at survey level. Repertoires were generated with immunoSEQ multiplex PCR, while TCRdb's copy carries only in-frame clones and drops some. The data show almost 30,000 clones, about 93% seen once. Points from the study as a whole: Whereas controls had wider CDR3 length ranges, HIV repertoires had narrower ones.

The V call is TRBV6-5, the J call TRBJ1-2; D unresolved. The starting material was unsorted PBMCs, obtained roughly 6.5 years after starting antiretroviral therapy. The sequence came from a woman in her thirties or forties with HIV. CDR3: CASGVNYGYTF. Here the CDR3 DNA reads TGTGCCAGCGGAGTTAACTATGGCTACACCTTC.